This entry lists 7 T cell receptor beta chains sequenced from one sample in a study of cytomegalovirus exposure and HLA in healthy donors. Use of 60 Vbeta and 13 Jbeta primers characterized the PCR. Sequencing used immunoSEQ multiplex PCR; TCRdb keeps in-frame clones, though not all of them. The profile shows approximately 160,000 clones, around four fifths of them singletons. Input material: PBMCs. The receptors shown here come from a woman in her 30s in good health and CMV-seropositive.

This rearrangement joins TRBV28 to TRBJ1-2, with TRBD1 matching 7 bases. Germline CDR1 is MDHEN and CDR2 is SYDVKM. The ends lost 9 bases at V and 0 bases at J; junction bases unmatched: 7. This CDR3 region has 14 residues. DNA of the CDR3: TGTGCCAGTCTAGACAGGGCTGCTAACTATGGCTACACCTTC. It yields the protein CASLDRAANYGYTF.

The chain links TRBV2 to TRBJ2-7, with D perhaps TRBD1 (5 bases). The germline V gene encodes CDR1 SNHLY and CDR2 FYNNEI. The germline V and J ends were trimmed by 5 bases and 3 bases, with 11 bases remaining between them. This CDR3 is built from 13 residues. The CDR3 protein is CASSLGAGYEQYF. The CDR3 nucleotides are TGTGCCAGCAGTCTTGGGGCAGGCTACGAGCAGTACTTC.

The V and J genes are TRBV27 and TRBJ1-5; D ambiguous. The CDR3 has 13 amino acids. V was clipped by 3 bases and J by 4 bases, with 7 bases between them. The V gene's germline CDR1 is MNHEY and CDR2 SMNVEV (reference sequence). DNA for the CDR3: TGTGCCAGCAGTTTCTATGAAAATCAGCCCCAGCATTTT. Translated: CASSFYENQPQHF.

V usage is TRBV25-1 and J usage is TRBJ1-6; perhaps TRBD1 as D (6 bases). V was cut by 4 bases and J by 7 bases, with 11 bases left in between. CDR3 size: 14 residues. From germline, CDR1 is MGHDK and CDR2 SYGVNS. The CDR3 coding sequence is TGTGCCAGCAGTGGACAGGTTCCGAATTCACCCCTCCACTTT. This encodes CASSGQVPNSPLHF.

The chain carries TRBV20-1 and TRBJ2-5, with TRBD2 as a possible D gene (6 bases). Germline-derived CDR1 and CDR2 are DFQATT and SNEGSKA (reference sequence). This CDR3 region has 11 residues. V lost 6 bases and J 11 bases, leaving 16 bases between the germline ends. For the CDR3, the DNA is TGCAGTGCCCGGTTGGGCGGGGAGCAGTACTTC. Protein sequence: CSARLGGEQYF.

This clone was counted between two and nine times. The rearrangement links TRBV10-1 to TRBJ1-1, with D perhaps matching TRBD1 (6 bases). The CDR3 sequence is 13 residues long. The V end was cut by 7 bases, the J end by 4 bases, with 13 bases between. In germline, CDR1 is WNHNN, CDR2 SYGVQD (reference sequence). The DNA of the CDR3 is TGCGCCAGCACCTCAGGGGAAAGCACTGAAGCTTTCTTT. Translation: CASTSGESTEAFF.

The gene calls are TRBV29-1 and TRBJ1-2, with 9 bases matching TRBD1. The J segment lost 7 bases and the V segment lost 6 bases, leaving 15 bases of the junction unmatched. Germline V lookup: CDR1 SQVTM, CDR2 ANQGSEA. This CDR3 spans 15 amino acids. The CDR3: CSVDKDGTGTSGYTF. The CDR3 nucleotides are TGCAGCGTGGATAAGGATGGGACAGGGACGAGTGGCTACACCTTC. Based on the CDR3 plus reference TRBV29-1 and TRBJ1-2, the full variable domain is SAVISQKPSRDICQRGTSLTIQCQVDSQVTMMFWYRQQPGQSLTLIATANQGSEATYESGFVIDKFPISRPNLTFSTLTVSNMSPEDSSIYLCSVDKDGTGTSGYTFGSGTRLTVV.